The 18 T cell receptor delta chains below were found in one sample sequenced in a study of gamma-delta T cells after stem cell transplantation (dated by TCRdb to the mid-2010s). Library preparation used RT-PCR. The listed sequencing device is Illumina MiSeq. TCRdb called clones from the public reads with CATT, and repeated DNA sequences were later combined into one row. This sample lists 10,000 to 12,000 delta-chain clones; around two fifths were detected once. Jointly, the top ten make up about 2.8% of the sample. Sample: gamma-delta T cells. These receptors were collected from a human donor. It is not recorded whose cells these are; they may come from a transplant donor.

The chain carries TRDV3 and TRDJ1, with 9 positions matching TRDD2. CDR3 length: 25 amino acids. Unmatched junction bases numbered 41, after V lost 2 bases and J lost 4 bases. Germline CDR1 is TVYSNPD and CDR2 is GDNSRS (reference sequence). The CDR3 loop is CAFSGEDSRGLPTDRDTHPDDKLIF. CDR3 DNA sequence: TGTGCCTTTTCCGGCGAGGACTCCCGTGGCCTTCCTACGGACCGGGACACTCACCCAGACGATAAACTCATCTTT.

Comment on this clone: Other nucleotide sequences in the sample specify the same CDR3. The chain couples TRDV1 to TRDJ1; TRDD3 aligns across 10 bases. J was trimmed by 0 bases and V by 6 bases; bases with no gene match: 19. The CDR3 has 20 residues. The V gene's germline CDR1 is TSWWSYY and CDR2 QGS. The CDR3 nucleotides are TGTGCTCTTGGAGGTCCGTATTGGGGGATACTGAGCCCTTACACCGATAAACTCATCTTT. This sequence encodes CALGGPYWGILSPYTDKLIF.

The count of this clone is one. This clone may be a read error of a much larger clone one base away. The DNA of the CDR3 is TGTGCTCTTGGGGAAATATCCTTCCCGTTGTACTGGGGAAATAAGATGACAGCACAACTCTTCTTT. It codes for CALGEISFPLYWGNKMTAQLFF. The chain employs TRDV1 and TRDJ2; maybe TRDD3 (7 bases). CDR1 and CDR2 from the germline V gene are TSWWSYY and QGS. This CDR3 is built from 22 residues. Trimming shortened V by 2 bases and J by 3 bases, and 31 bases separated the two germline ends.

With respect to this clone: A single base separates this from a much larger clone, so it may be a read error. V usage is TRDV2 and J usage is TRDJ3; 12 bases agree with TRDD3. This CDR3 spans 21 amino acids. CDR1 and CDR2 (germline): GEAIGNYY, EKD. The CDR3 loop reads CACDTGWGIRWDSWDTRQTFF. Here the CDR3 DNA reads TGTGCCTGTGACACCGGCTGGGGGATACGCTGGGACTCCTGGGACACCCGACAGACGTTTTTC.

The rearrangement joins TRDV2 to TRDJ1; 9 positions match TRDD3. The V gene end was trimmed by 3 bases and the J gene end by 10 bases; junction bases not matched to a gene: 29. From germline, CDR1 is GEAIGNYY and CDR2 EKD. The CDR3 consists of 20 residues. The CDR3 sequence: CACDAGKCSYGLLGETPLIF. The DNA for the CDR3 is TGTGCCTGTGACGCCGGGAAATGTTCCTACGGTCTACTGGGGGAGACGCCACTCATCTTT.

This clone has only one observation. At one of its ends the junction is not consistent with the germline gene, which may arise from a read error. The V call is TRDV2, the J call TRDJ3; D perhaps matches TRDD3 (6 bases). The CDR3 spans 17 residues. CDR1 is GEAIGNYY and CDR2 is EKD in the germline V gene. This CDR3 is CACDSTGIHMDTRHMFF. The CDR3 bases are TGTGCCTGTGACTCGACTGGGATCCACATGGACACCCGACATATGTTTTTC.

As concerns this clone: The junction differs from germline at one of its ends, possibly a read error. The V and J genes are TRDV2 and TRDJ3, with D perhaps matching TRDD3 (5 bases). The V gene's germline CDR1 is GEAIGNYY and CDR2 EKD. The CDR3 contains 21 residues. The CDR3 protein is CACDSRWGYARPSCDTRQMFF. CDR3 coding DNA: TGTGCCTGTGACTCGAGGTGGGGCTACGCCAGACCCTCCTGTGACACCCGACAGATGTTTTTC.

This clone is classed as medium-sized (0.01 to 0.1%). The chain links TRAV29/DV5 to TRDJ1; D remains unclear. The V gene lost 0 bases and the J gene lost 0 bases, with 36 bases spanning the gap. The CDR3 sequence is 23 residues long. Germline V CDR1 and CDR2: NSMFDY, ISSIKDK. The CDR3 protein is CAASACPDSPERGRTTYTDKLIF. The CDR3 DNA is TGTGCAGCAAGCGCGTGTCCCGATTCCCCTGAAAGAGGGAGGACTACCTACACCGATAAACTCATCTTT.

Concerning this clone: A much larger clone lies a single base off, so this may be a read error. The same CDR3 is also encoded by other DNA sequences in this sample. The chain combines TRDV2 with TRDJ3, with D unresolved. In germline, CDR1 is GEAIGNYY, CDR2 EKD. The CDR3 sequence is 23 residues long. This CDR3 reads CACDTVNRPLIFSGSWDTRQMFF. Written as DNA, the CDR3 is TGTGCCTGCGACACCGTAAACCGTCCACTGATATTTTCCGGCTCCTGGGACACCCGACAGATGTTTTTC.

The chain couples TRDV2 to TRDJ3; 12 bases align to TRDD3. V lost 3 bases and J lost 4; bases outside the gene matches: 21. Per the germline V gene, CDR1 is GEAIGNYY and CDR2 is EKD. The CDR3 covers 23 residues. DNA for the CDR3: TGTGCCTGTGACGCCTCGTACTGGGGGATACTCGGTTGTTCTACGTGGGACACCCGACAGATGTTTTTC. Amino acid sequence: CACDASYWGILGCSTWDTRQMFF.

V usage is TRDV1 and J usage is TRDJ1; D uncertain. The CDR3 length is 14 residues. V lost 3 bases and J 8 bases, leaving 16 bases between the germline ends. Looked up from germline, CDR1 is TSWWSYY and CDR2 is QGS. As DNA, the CDR3 is TGTGCTCTTGGGGAGATTACGTTTGGGCACAAACTCATCTTT. This codes for CALGEITFGHKLIF.

Within the sample, this clone is medium-sized. The same CDR3 is also encoded by other DNA sequences in this sample. This chain joins TRDV2 and TRDJ1, with 12 nucleotides matching TRDD3. In germline, CDR1 is GEAIGNYY, CDR2 EKD. The V and J ends lost 5 bases and 3 bases, in that order; junction bases with no gene match: 6. The CDR3 sequence is 15 residues long. CDR3 bases: TGTGCCTGTGGGGGTACTGGGGGATACCCCGATAAACTCATCTTT. It specifies CACGGTGGYPDKLIF.

In its sample, this clone ranks as medium-sized. This chain connects TRDV2 to TRDJ1, with 8 bases fitting TRDD3. Germline lookup yields CDR1 GEAIGNYY and CDR2 EKD. Trimming cost V 0 bases and J 2 bases; bases outside gene matches: 19. The CDR3 sequence is 20 residues long. DNA of the CDR3: TGTGCCTGTGACACCGTCCGCGGATTATTACTGGGGGGATGGACCGATAAACTCATCTTT. Translating gives CACDTVRGLLLGGWTDKLIF.

Turning to this clone: Relative to the germline gene, one junction end is altered; a read error may explain this. The chain is built from TRDV2 and TRDJ1, with 8 bases lining up with TRDD3. The CDR3 is 19 amino acids. Germline lookup yields CDR1 GEAIGNYY and CDR2 EKD. The CDR3 region is CARDTRTGGLPPYTDNLIF. CDR3 DNA sequence: TGTGCCCGTGACACCCGTACTGGGGGCCTCCCCCCTTACACCGATAACCTCATCTTT.

This clone rates as medium-sized. DNA for the CDR3: TGTGCCTGTGACACCCCGGTGAGCTCCTGGGACACCCGACAGATGTTTTTC. Translation: CACDTPVSSWDTRQMFF. The genes are TRDV2 and TRDJ3; D is unclear. V was clipped by 0 bases and J by 0 bases, with 8 bases between them. Germline V gene data show CDR1 as GEAIGNYY and CDR2 as EKD. CDR3 size: 17 residues.

This clone was detected a few times. The chain recombines TRDV2 with TRDJ3; 7 nucleotides agree with TRDD3. CDR3 size: 18 residues. Germline trimming cut 2 bases from V and 0 bases from J; bases unmatched to any gene: 6. CDR1 and CDR2 from the germline V gene are GEAIGNYY and EKD. The CDR3 sequence: CACDNTGESSWDTRQMFF. CDR3 sequence (DNA): TGTGCCTGTGACAATACTGGGGAGAGCTCCTGGGACACCCGACAGATGTTTTTC.

The chain couples TRDV2 to TRDJ3; 11 bases fit TRDD3. This CDR3 is built from 18 residues. Germline-derived CDR1 and CDR2 are GEAIGNYY and EKD. Losses at the gene ends were 0 bases for V and 8 bases for J; bases not matched to a gene: 8. CDR3 in DNA: TGTGCCTGTGACACCTTCCTGGGGGATACTTTGTACACCCGACAGATGTTTTTC. Translation gives CACDTFLGDTLYTRQMFF.

The rearrangement joins TRDV3 to TRDJ1; 9 bases line up with TRDD3. The CDR3 covers 15 residues. CDR1 and CDR2 from the germline V gene are TVYSNPD and GDNSRS (reference sequence). The V and J ends lost 2 bases and 1 base, in that order; junction bases with no gene match: 8. The CDR3, as DNA: TGTGCCTTTCCTGGGGGATTACGAATCACCGATAAACTCATCTTT. Translated: CAFPGGLRITDKLIF. Looking up the rest from reference TRDV3 and TRDJ1 gives the full variable domain: CDKVTQSSPDQTVASGSEVVLLCTYDTVYSNPDLFWYRIRPDYSFQFVFYGDNSRSEGADFTQGRFSVKHILTQKAFHLVISPVRTEDSATYYCAFPGGLRITDKLIFGKGTRVTVEP.